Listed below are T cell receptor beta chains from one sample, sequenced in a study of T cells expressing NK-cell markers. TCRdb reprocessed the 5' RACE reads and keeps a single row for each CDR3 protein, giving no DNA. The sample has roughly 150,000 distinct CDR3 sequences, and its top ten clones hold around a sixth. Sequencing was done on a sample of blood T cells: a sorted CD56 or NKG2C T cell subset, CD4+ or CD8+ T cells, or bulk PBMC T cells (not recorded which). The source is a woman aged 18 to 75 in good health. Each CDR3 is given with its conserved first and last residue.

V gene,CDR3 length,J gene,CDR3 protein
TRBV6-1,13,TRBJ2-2,CASSESRAGELFF
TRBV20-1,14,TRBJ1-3,CSASTGNSGNTIYF
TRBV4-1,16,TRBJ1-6,CASNPSYRVDNSPLHF
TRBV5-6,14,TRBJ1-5,CASSAWGANQPQHF
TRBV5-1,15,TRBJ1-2,CASSSPPGHSPGYTF
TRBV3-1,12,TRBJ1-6,CASRDRVAPLHF
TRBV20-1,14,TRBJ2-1,CSARTSGGRSGQFF
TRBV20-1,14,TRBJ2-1,CSALPLVSYNEQFF
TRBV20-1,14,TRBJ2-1,CSAERTSGHNEQFF
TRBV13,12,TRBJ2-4,CASSLVPGIQYF
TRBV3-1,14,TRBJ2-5,CASSQSSGKETQYF
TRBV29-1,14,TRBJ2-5,CSFPPRGSGETQYF
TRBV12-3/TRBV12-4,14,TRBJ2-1,CASSRTSVDNEQFF
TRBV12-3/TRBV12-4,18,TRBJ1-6,CASSAVGTLRKGNSPLHF
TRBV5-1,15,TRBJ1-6,CASTSRTGGNSPLHF
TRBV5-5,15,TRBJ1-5,CASSLRDRGDQPQHF
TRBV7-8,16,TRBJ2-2,CASSPDRVSRTGELFF
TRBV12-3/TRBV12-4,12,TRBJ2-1,CASSLLTNEQFF
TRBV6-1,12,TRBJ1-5,CASRGFNQPQHF
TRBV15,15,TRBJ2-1,CATSRERTGYNEQFF
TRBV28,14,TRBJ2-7,CASSRQGNSYEQYF
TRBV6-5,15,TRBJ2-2,CASSYSSGDTGELFF
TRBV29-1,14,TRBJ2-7,CSVITGASSYEQYF
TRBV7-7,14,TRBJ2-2,CASSLTGAAGELFF
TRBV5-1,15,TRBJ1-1,CASSPQRLMNTEAFF
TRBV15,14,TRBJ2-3,CATEDASSTDTQYF
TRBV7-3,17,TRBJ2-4,CASSLTFSRLAKNIQYF
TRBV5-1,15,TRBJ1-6,CASSLDVGGGSPLHF
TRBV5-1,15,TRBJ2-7,CASSLGLAGEGEQYF
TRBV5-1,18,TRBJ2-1,CASSLDAGLAGTYNEQFF
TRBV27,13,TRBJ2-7,CASSSHTGFEQYF
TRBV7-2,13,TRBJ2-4,CASSSREQNIQYF
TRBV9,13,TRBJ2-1,CASSVAGYNEQFF
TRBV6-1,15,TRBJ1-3,CASSLQPVSGNTIYF
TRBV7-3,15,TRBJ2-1,CASSPDSGGWNEQFF